This T cell receptor (beta chain) was captured in a study of Tregs in tolerant kidney transplant recipients. Thawed PBMCs were FACS-sorted into unstimulated CD4+CD25+CD127- regulatory T cells, CD4+CD25- non-regulatory cells, CD4 and CD8 cells. Germline-derived CDR1 and CDR2 are SGHDN and FVKESK. This CDR3 comprises 13 residues. V was clipped by 4 bases and J by 5 bases, with 10 bases between them. Profiling relied on immunoSEQ multiplex PCR, and the TCRdb table lists in-frame clones only, not all of them. The repertoire holds about 240,000 clones, about 86% seen once, with less than 0.75% in the top ten.

Sequencing used CD4+ T cells from blood. The V gene is TRBV14, the J gene TRBJ2-3; TRBD2 might be the D (6 bases). The TCR sequence derives from a human donor in good health. CDR3 protein: CASSRGVKDTQYF. CDR3 nucleotides: TGTGCCAGCAGCCGCGGGGTCAAAGATACGCAGTATTTT.